The 6 T cell receptor beta chains reported below all come from one sample, sequenced in a study of CD8 T cells in Susac syndrome. RNA, at roughly 0.45 to 1 ug, was reverse transcribed with random hexamers. TCRdb itself ran the immunoSEQ multiplex PCR reads through MiXCR, one entry per CDR3 protein. The top ten clones hold around 0.11% of a sample with about 280,000 distinct CDR3 sequences, approximately 81% of them seen once. The material sequenced was CD8+ T cells from PBMCs. These receptors all come from a human donor with multiple sclerosis.

The rearrangement uses TRBV19 and TRBJ2-1, with TRBD2 matching 15 bases. This CDR3 is built from 14 residues. With 10 bases clipped from V and 4 bases from J, the junction kept 2 bases outside the gene matches. The germline V gene has CDR1 LNHDA and CDR2 SQIVND (reference sequence). Written as DNA, the CDR3 is TGTGCCACCGGGACTAGCGGGAGGTACAATGAGCAGTTCTTC. Protein: CATGTSGRYNEQFF.

This clonotype occurred a few times. This rearrangement joins TRBV27 to TRBJ2-1; the D is unclear. V dropped 3 bases and J dropped 9 bases, with 6 bases sitting between them. The CDR3 runs to 11 residues. Germline CDR1 and CDR2: MNHEY and SMNVEV (reference sequence). In DNA form, the CDR3 reads TGTGCCAGCAGTTTTCTGGGTGAGCAGTTCTTC. This gives the protein CASSFLGEQFF.

This chain's CDR3 is CASRYGNQPQHF. The CDR3, as DNA: TGTGCCAGTAGGTACGGCAATCAGCCCCAGCATTTT. The chain uses TRBV19 and TRBJ1-5; no reliable D call. CDR1 and CDR2 from the germline V gene are LNHDA and SQIVND (reference sequence). V gave up 6 bases and J gave up 2 bases, with 5 bases separating them. The CDR3 is 12 residues long.

This rearrangement joins TRBV28 to TRBJ1-6; D gene uncertain. V was cut by 5 bases and J by 1 base, with 21 bases left in between. The CDR3 length is 19 residues. Germline V gene lookup returns CDR1 MDHEN and CDR2 SYDVKM. This CDR3 is CASSLGRVHPRSYNSPLHF. The CDR3 nucleotides are TGTGCCAGCAGTCTAGGTCGGGTACATCCGAGATCCTATAATTCACCCCTCCACTTT.

V gene TRBV4-2 combines with J gene TRBJ2-5; maybe TRBD2 (7 bases). Germline V gene sequence: CDR1 LGHNA, CDR2 YNFKEQ. Trimming removed 1 base at V and 5 bases at J, with 14 bases between. The CDR3 runs 15 residues. The CDR3, as DNA: TGTGCCAGCAGCCAAGTCGACCGCGGGGGCGAGACCCAGTACTTC. Protein: CASSQVDRGGETQYF.

The chain carries TRBV5-1 and TRBJ2-7; D may correspond to TRBD1 or TRBD2 (6 bases each). Germline CDR1 reads SGHRS; CDR2 reads YFSETQ. V gave up 4 bases and J gave up 4 bases, with 15 bases separating them. The CDR3 sequence is 14 residues long. The CDR3 DNA follows: TGCGCCAGCAGCACGGAGGGGACACCGTACGAGCAGTACTTC. Translating gives CASSTEGTPYEQYF.